The 19 T cell receptor beta chains below come from one sample, sequenced in a study of T-cell memory formation after mild COVID-19. Each CDR3 protein is one row after TCRdb ran MiXCR on the 5' RACE reads. Of about 110,000 distinct CDR3 sequences listed, 22% are singletons. Sequences were obtained from PBMCs or a T cell subset sorted from them (not recorded which). Source of these receptors: a man aged 18-30 years who had mild COVID-19 (a few samples of this study predate the infection). Cell type and time point are not known.

This clonotype has just a few counts. This chain joins TRBV29-1 and TRBJ2-7, with D perhaps TRBD1 (6 bases). CDR1 and CDR2 from the germline V gene are SQVTM and ANQGSEA. Trimming pared 3 bases from V and 0 bases from J, leaving 15 bases between. The CDR3 runs 15 residues. The CDR3 is CSVEFLGDNSYEQYF. The DNA of the CDR3 is TGCAGCGTTGAGTTTCTTGGGGACAACTCCTACGAGCAGTACTTC.

The chain is built from TRBV7-9 and TRBJ2-5; D gene uncertain. The CDR3 spans 13 residues. V was pared by 2 bases and J by 1 base, with 5 bases between. Germline V lookup: CDR1 SEHNR, CDR2 FQNEAQ (reference sequence). The CDR3 here is CASSLSGQETQYF. For the CDR3, the DNA is TGTGCCAGCAGCTTATCCGGCCAAGAGACCCAGTACTTC.

This clonotype was recorded many times. Here the CDR3 DNA reads TGCGCCAGCAGTTTTAATGACAGGGGACGCCAAGAGACCCAGTACTTC. Translated, it gives CASSFNDRGRQETQYF. This sequence joins TRBV5-1 and TRBJ2-5; 8 positions agree with TRBD1. Germline V lookup: CDR1 SGHRS, CDR2 YFSETQ. V trimming: 5 bases; J trimming: 1 base; junction bases outside the gene matches: 10. This CDR3 comprises 16 residues.

The chain combines TRBV7-9 with TRBJ1-5; D is undetermined. V was trimmed by 3 bases and J by 9 bases, leaving 9 bases between them. This CDR3 comprises 12 residues. The germline V gene has CDR1 SEHNR and CDR2 FQNEAQ (reference sequence). The CDR3 sequence is CASSLPDRPQHF. In DNA, the CDR3 is TGTGCCAGCAGCTTGCCTGATCGGCCCCAGCATTTT.

This clonotype is a singleton in its sample. This chain's CDR3 is CASSQDSYQPQHF. The CDR3 DNA reads TGCGCCAGCAGCCAAGATTCCTATCAGCCCCAGCATTTT. This rearrangement joins TRBV4-1 to TRBJ1-5, with D unresolved. CDR3 size: 13 residues. Looked up from germline, CDR1 is MGHRA and CDR2 is YSYEKL. V lost 0 bases and J lost 5, with 5 bases in between.

The rearrangement joins TRBV9 to TRBJ2-3, with 7 bases identical to TRBD2. The germline V gene encodes CDR1 SGDLS and CDR2 YYNGEE. The CDR3 is made up of 14 amino acids. Unmatched junction bases numbered 7, after V lost 6 bases and J lost 3 bases. CDR3 DNA: TGTGCCAGCACTACGAGCGGGGCGACAGATACGCAGTATTTT. It encodes CASTTSGATDTQYF.

The J gene is TRBJ2-7, the V gene TRBV6-2 or TRBV6-3; a possible D gene is TRBD1 (7 bases). Per the germline V gene, CDR1 is MNHEY and CDR2 is SVGEGT. Trimming left V 5 bases short and J 0 bases short, with 11 bases between. The CDR3 spans 14 residues. The CDR3 is CASSGGTDSYEQYF. CDR3 nucleotide sequence: TGTGCCAGCAGTGGGGGGACAGACTCCTACGAGCAGTACTTC.

This clonotype was found a few times. The chain combines TRBV7-9 with TRBJ2-3, with TRBD2 matching 7 bases. From germline, CDR1 is SEHNR and CDR2 FQNEAQ (reference sequence). V gave up 5 bases and J gave up 0 bases; unmatched junction bases: 8. CDR3 length: 16 residues. CDR3 sequence: CASSEKRGSSTDTQYF. The CDR3 DNA follows: TGTGCCAGCAGCGAAAAGCGGGGCTCTAGCACAGATACGCAGTATTTT.

This clonotype was seen many times. J is TRBJ2-5 and V is TRBV18; D is uncertain. The CDR3 consists of 11 residues. The germline V gene has CDR1 KGHSH and CDR2 LQKENI. V was cut by 2 bases and J by 5 bases, with 3 bases left in between. The CDR3 region is CASSPLETQYF. CDR3 nucleotide sequence: TGTGCCAGCTCACCATTGGAGACCCAGTACTTC.

The V gene is TRBV4-2, the J gene TRBJ2-2, with D perhaps assigned TRBD1 or TRBD2 (5 bases each). Germline values: CDR1 LGHNA, CDR2 YNFKEQ. The CDR3 has 16 residues. V was clipped by 1 base and J by 1 base, with 10 bases between them. CDR3 DNA: TGTGCCAGCAGCCAAGCGAGTGGGGGGAACACCGGGGAGCTGTTTTTT. Its translation is CASSQASGGNTGELFF.

This clonotype was counted between two and nine times. The gene calls are TRBV24-1 and TRBJ1-5; D gene uncertain. Trimming took 5 bases from V and 0 from J, leaving 7 bases between them. The germline CDR1 and CDR2 sequences are KGHDR and SFDVKD. This CDR3 has 14 amino acids. The DNA of the CDR3 is TGTGCCACCAGTGGGACCGATAGCAATCAGCCCCAGCATTTT. Translated, it gives CATSGTDSNQPQHF.

In this sample, this clonotype turned up a few times. The chain employs TRBV7-9 and TRBJ1-2; D is possibly TRBD1 (5 bases). CDR1 and CDR2 (germline): SEHNR, FQNEAQ (reference sequence). Trimming left V 4 bases short and J 2 bases short, with 14 bases between. CDR3 size: 15 residues. The CDR3 is CASSYPETANYGYTF. Written as DNA, the CDR3 is TGTGCCAGCAGCTACCCGGAGACAGCAAACTATGGCTACACCTTC.

This clonotype occurred a few times. The rearrangement links TRBV4-2 to TRBJ2-2, with D unclear. Germline lookup yields CDR1 LGHNA and CDR2 YNFKEQ. V lost 1 base, J lost 6 bases, and 3 bases lay in between. This CDR3 region has 12 residues. Here the CDR3 DNA reads TGTGCCAGCAGCCAAGCCCCCGGGGAGCTGTTTTTT. As protein: CASSQAPGELFF.

V is TRBV7-9 and J is TRBJ1-2; 7 bases match TRBD1. V shed 4 bases and J 2 bases; nucleotides not matched to a gene: 4. This CDR3 has 14 amino acids. Looked up from germline, CDR1 is SEHNR and CDR2 is FQNEAQ (reference sequence). DNA of the CDR3: TGTGCCAGCAGCTGGGGGGACAGAAACTATGGCTACACCTTC. This encodes CASSWGDRNYGYTF.

The table lists this clonotype with a few counts. The chain is built from TRBV7-9 and TRBJ2-3, with a possible D match to TRBD2 (6 bases). The CDR3 is 15 amino acids. CDR1 is SEHNR, CDR2 FQNEAQ, per germline (reference sequence). V lost 0 bases, J lost 0 bases, and 7 bases lay in between. The CDR3 DNA follows: TGTGCCAGCAGCTTAGCTAGCGGTAGCACAGATACGCAGTATTTT. Translating it yields CASSLASGSTDTQYF.

The chain is built from TRBV18 and TRBJ2-2; perhaps TRBD1 as D (6 bases). This CDR3 is built from 14 residues. V was clipped by 2 bases and J by 3 bases, with 7 bases between them. Per germline, CDR1 KGHSH and CDR2 LQKENI. The CDR3 loop reads CASSPWTDTGELFF. DNA for the CDR3: TGTGCCAGCTCACCATGGACAGACACCGGGGAGCTGTTTTTT.

V gene TRBV12-3 or TRBV12-4 combines with J gene TRBJ1-2; TRBD1 might be the D (5 bases). V lost 7 bases and J 6 bases, leaving 15 bases between the germline ends. The CDR3 totals 13 residues. The CDR3 region has the DNA TGTGCCAGCACTATCGGGGGGGGAGATGGCTACACCTTC. This gives the protein CASTIGGGDGYTF.

In this sample, this clonotype turned up a few times. This chain connects TRBV5-1 to TRBJ1-6, with D unresolved. The germline gives CDR1 SGHRS, CDR2 YFSETQ. Between the trimmed V and J ends, which lost 4 bases and 9 bases, there was a span of 11 bases. This CDR3 has 13 amino acids. CDR3 amino acids: CASSPGLVSPLHF. The CDR3 nucleotides are TGCGCCAGCAGCCCCGGACTGGTTTCACCCCTCCACTTT.

This clonotype showed up just a few times. V is TRBV4-2 and J is TRBJ2-2; 11 nucleotides line up with TRBD2. The germline V gene encodes CDR1 LGHNA and CDR2 YNFKEQ. V lost 0 bases to trimming and J lost 3 bases; unmatched junction nucleotides: 9. The CDR3 is made up of 19 amino acids. CDR3 nucleotide sequence: TGTGCCAGCAGCCAAGATGCTAGCGGGGGGACCCGGGACACCGGGGAGCTGTTTTTT. Translated: CASSQDASGGTRDTGELFF.